Each of the 5 T cell receptor beta chains below was sequenced from the same sample in a study of OX40 agonist ivuxolimab in advanced cancers. TCRdb keeps only in-frame clones here, not all; method: immunoSEQ multiplex PCR. The sample yields about 80,000 clones, roughly 91% seen once. Sample: CD4+ or CD8+ T cells sorted from blood, taken in a trial of the OX40 agonist ivuxolimab. These receptors were obtained from an adult with an advanced solid tumor such as melanoma, head and neck, liver or kidney cancer.

The chain uses TRBV13 and TRBJ1-1; the D is unclear. V was trimmed by 3 bases and J by 1 base, leaving 6 bases between them. This CDR3 has 13 residues. Per the germline V gene, CDR1 is PRHDT and CDR2 is FYEKMQ (reference sequence). The CDR3 DNA reads TGTGCCAGCAGCTTGACACGGAACACTGAAGCTTTCTTT. Protein sequence: CASSLTRNTEAFF.

The chain employs TRBV6-1 and TRBJ1-1; D gene uncertain. CDR3 size: 14 residues. Germline CDR1 MNHNS, CDR2 SASEGT. V was clipped by 7 bases and J by 0 bases, with 12 bases between them. In DNA form, the CDR3 reads TGTGCCAGCACAGTAAATGAGATGAACACTGAAGCTTTCTTT. It is translated as CASTVNEMNTEAFF.

V is TRBV5-1 and J is TRBJ1-2; D gene unclear. This CDR3 has 13 amino acids. The ends were cut back, 0 bases at V and 3 bases at J, with 6 bases in the middle. The germline CDR1 and CDR2 sequences are SGHRS and YFSETQ. The CDR3 coding sequence is TGCGCCAGCAGCTTGGCCGGGGACTATGGCTACACCTTC. Its protein is CASSLAGDYGYTF.

The V gene is TRBV10-3, the J gene TRBJ1-2; D is ambiguous. CDR3 length equals 15 residues. The V gene's germline CDR1 is ENHRY and CDR2 SYGVKD. V was trimmed by 0 bases and J by 7 bases, leaving 15 bases between them. The CDR3, as DNA: TGTGCCATCAGTGAGTCTTCGGGCTCCGTGAGTGGCTACACCTTC. Protein: CAISESSGSVSGYTF.

The rearrangement uses TRBV29-1 and TRBJ2-5, with a tentative D call TRBD2 (7 bases). Looked up from germline, CDR1 is SQVTM and CDR2 is ANQGSEA. This CDR3 is 15 amino acids long. Deletions cut 8 bases from V and 2 bases from J, with 21 bases between. The CDR3 DNA follows: TGCAGCCTCAGGAGAGGGGGGGGGCGGCAAGAGACCCAGTACTTC. Residues: CSLRRGGGRQETQYF.